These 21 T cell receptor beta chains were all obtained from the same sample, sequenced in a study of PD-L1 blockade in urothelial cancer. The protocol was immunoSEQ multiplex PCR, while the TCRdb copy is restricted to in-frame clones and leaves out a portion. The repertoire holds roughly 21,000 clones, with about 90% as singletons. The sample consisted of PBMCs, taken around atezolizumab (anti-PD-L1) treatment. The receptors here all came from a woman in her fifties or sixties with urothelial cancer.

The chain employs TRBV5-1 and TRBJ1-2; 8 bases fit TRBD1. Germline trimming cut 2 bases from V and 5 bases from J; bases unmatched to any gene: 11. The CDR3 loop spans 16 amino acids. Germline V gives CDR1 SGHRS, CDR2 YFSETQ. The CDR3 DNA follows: TGCGCCAGCAGCTTTGGGGATAGGACAGGGAAATATGGCTACACCTTC. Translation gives CASSFGDRTGKYGYTF. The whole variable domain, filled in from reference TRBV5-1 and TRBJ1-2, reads KAGVTQTPRYLIKTRGQQVTLSCSPISGHRSVSWYQQTPGQGLQFLFEYFSETQRNKGNFPGRFSGRQFSNSRSEMNVSTLELGDSALYLCASSFGDRTGKYGYTFGSGTRLTVV.

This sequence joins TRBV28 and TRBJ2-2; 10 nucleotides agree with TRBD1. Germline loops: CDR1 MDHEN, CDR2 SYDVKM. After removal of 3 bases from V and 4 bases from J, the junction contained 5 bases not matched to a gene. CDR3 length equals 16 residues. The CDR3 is CASSFDRGRRTGELFF. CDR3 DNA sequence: TGTGCCAGCAGTTTCGACAGGGGGCGCCGCACCGGGGAGCTGTTTTTT.

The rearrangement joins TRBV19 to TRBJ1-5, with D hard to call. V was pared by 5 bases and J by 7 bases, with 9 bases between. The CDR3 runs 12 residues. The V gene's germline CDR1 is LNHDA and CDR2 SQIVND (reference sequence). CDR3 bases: TGTGCCAGTAGTGGAGGTCTACAGCCCCAGCATTTT. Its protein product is CASSGGLQPQHF.

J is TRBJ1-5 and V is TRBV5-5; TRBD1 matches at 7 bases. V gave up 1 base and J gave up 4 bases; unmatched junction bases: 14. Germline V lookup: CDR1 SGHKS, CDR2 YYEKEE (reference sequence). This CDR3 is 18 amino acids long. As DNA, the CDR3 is TGTGCCAGCAGCTTGTCTTGGTGGGGGGACAGTTCTAATCAGCCCCAGCATTTT. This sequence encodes CASSLSWWGDSSNQPQHF.

The CDR3 region is CSVTSGQETQYF. The CDR3 DNA sequence: TGCAGCGTGACTAGCGGCCAAGAGACCCAGTACTTC. The chain joins TRBV29-1 to TRBJ2-5, with 9 bases that match TRBD2. This CDR3 is built from 12 residues. CDR1 SQVTM and CDR2 ANQGSEA come from the germline V gene. With V trimmed by 6 bases and J by 1 base, 0 bases remained unmatched.

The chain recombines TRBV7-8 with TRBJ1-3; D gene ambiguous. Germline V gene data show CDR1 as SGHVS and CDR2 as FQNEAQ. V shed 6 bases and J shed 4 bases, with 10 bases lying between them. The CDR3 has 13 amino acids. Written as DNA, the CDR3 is TGTGCCAGCAGTTTTAAAAGCGGAAACACCATATATTTT. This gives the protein CASSFKSGNTIYF.

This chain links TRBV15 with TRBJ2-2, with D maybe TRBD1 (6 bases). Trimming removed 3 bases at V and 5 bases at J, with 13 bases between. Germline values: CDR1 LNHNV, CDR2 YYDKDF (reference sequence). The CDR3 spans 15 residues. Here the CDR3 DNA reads TGTGCCACCAGCAGCGGAGACAGGTTAACCGGGGAGCTGTTTTTT. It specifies CATSSGDRLTGELFF.

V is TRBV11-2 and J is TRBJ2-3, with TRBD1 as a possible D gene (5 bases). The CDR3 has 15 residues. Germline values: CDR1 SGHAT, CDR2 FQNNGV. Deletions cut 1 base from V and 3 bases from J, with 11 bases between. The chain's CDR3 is CASSLGWQGTDTQYF. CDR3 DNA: TGTGCCAGCAGCTTAGGGTGGCAGGGTACAGATACGCAGTATTTT.

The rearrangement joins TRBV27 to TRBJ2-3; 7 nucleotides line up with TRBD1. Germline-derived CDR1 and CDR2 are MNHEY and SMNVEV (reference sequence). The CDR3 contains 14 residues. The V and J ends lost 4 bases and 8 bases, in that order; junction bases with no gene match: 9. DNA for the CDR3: TGTGCCAGCAGTTACCGCCGGGACAGACTTACGCAGTATTTT. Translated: CASSYRRDRLTQYF.

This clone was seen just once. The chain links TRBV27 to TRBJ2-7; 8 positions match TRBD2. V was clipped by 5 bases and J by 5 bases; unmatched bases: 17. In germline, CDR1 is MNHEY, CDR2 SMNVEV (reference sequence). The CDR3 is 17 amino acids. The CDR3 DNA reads TGTGCCAGCAGTCCCTCAATCCGGACTAGCTCGGTTGACGAGCAGTACTTC. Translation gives CASSPSIRTSSVDEQYF.

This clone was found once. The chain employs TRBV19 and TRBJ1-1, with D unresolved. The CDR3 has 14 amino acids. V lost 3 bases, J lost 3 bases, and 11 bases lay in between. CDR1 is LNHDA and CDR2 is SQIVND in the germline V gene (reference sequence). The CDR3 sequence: CASSIMGHDTEAFF. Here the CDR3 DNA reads TGTGCCAGTAGTATTATGGGCCATGACACTGAAGCTTTCTTT.

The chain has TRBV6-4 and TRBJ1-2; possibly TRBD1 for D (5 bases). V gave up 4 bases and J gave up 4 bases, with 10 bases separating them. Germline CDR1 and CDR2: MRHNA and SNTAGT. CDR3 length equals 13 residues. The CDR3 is CASSAMGGYGYTF. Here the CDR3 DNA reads TGTGCCAGCAGTGCAATGGGGGGCTATGGCTACACCTTC.

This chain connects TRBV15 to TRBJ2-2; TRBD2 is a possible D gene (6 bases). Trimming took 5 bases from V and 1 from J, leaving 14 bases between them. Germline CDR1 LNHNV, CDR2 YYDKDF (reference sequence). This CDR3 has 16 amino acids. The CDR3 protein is CATSGLSGLNTGELFF. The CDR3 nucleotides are TGTGCCACCAGCGGACTATCAGGGTTGAACACCGGGGAGCTGTTTTTT.

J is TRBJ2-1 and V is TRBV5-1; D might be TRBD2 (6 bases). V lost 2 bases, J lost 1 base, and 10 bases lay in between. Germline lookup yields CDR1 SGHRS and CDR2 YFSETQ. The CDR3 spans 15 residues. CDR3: CASSLAGPSYNEQFF. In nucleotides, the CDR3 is TGCGCCAGCAGCTTAGCGGGTCCATCCTACAATGAGCAGTTCTTC.

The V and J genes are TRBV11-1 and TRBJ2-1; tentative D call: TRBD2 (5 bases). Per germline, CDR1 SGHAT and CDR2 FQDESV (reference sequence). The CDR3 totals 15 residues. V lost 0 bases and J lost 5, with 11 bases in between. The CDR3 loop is CASSLAESGNNEQFF. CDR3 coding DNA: TGTGCCAGCAGCTTAGCGGAGTCGGGAAACAATGAGCAGTTCTTC.

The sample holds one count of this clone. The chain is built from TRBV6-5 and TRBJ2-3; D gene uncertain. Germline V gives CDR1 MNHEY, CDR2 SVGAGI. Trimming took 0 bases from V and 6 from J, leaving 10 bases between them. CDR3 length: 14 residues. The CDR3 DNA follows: TGTGCCAGCAGTTACTCTGGTAGCTTTGATACGCAGTATTTT. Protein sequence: CASSYSGSFDTQYF.

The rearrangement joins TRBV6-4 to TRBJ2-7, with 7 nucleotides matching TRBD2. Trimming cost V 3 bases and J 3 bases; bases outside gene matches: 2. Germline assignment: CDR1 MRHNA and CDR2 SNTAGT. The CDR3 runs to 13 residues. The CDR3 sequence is CASSESSGYEQYF. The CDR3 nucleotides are TGTGCCAGCAGTGAGTCTAGCGGCTACGAGCAGTACTTC.

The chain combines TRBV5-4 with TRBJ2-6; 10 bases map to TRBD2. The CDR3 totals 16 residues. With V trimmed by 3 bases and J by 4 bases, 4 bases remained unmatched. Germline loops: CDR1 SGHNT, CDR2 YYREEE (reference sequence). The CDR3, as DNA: TGTGCCAGCAGCTCGGGACTAGCGACGGGGGCCAACGTCCTGACTTTC. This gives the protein CASSSGLATGANVLTF.

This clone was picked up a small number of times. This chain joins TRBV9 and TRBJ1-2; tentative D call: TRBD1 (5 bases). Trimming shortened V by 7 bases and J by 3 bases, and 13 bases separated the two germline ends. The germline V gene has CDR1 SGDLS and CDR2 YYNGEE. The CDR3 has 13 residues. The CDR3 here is CASGGENYYGYTF. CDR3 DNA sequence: TGTGCCAGCGGGGGGGAAAACTACTATGGCTACACCTTC.

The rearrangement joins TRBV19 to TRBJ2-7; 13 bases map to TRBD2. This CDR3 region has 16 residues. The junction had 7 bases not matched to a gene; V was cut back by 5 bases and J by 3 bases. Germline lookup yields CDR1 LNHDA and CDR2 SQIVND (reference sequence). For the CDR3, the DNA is TGTGCCAGTAGTGCCTGGACTAGCGGGAGATACTACGAGCAGTACTTC. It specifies CASSAWTSGRYYEQYF.

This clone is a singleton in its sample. The CDR3 region has the DNA TGTGCCAGCGGATCCCCCCGGGACAGGGATACCGGGGAGCTGTTTTTT. Its protein is CASGSPRDRDTGELFF. V gene TRBV7-9 combines with J gene TRBJ2-2, with 9 bases matching TRBD1. Germline V lookup: CDR1 SEHNR, CDR2 FQNEAQ (reference sequence). This CDR3 is built from 16 residues. Losses at the gene ends were 8 bases for V and 5 bases for J; bases not matched to a gene: 12.